Listed below are T cell receptor beta chains from one sample, sequenced in a study of control samples from healthy donors and cancer patients. The method was immunoSEQ multiplex PCR; TCRdb's version includes in-frame clones alone and lacks a portion of them. The sample yields 130,000 or so clones, about 90% seen once. The sample comprised blood. These receptors came from a man between 18 and 29 years old in good health. CDR3s include the opening cysteine and the closing phenylalanine or tryptophan. D genes are given only for firm matches. Clone size is not always given. Where it is, it says once, few, many or a class for expanded clones.

d_call	cdr3_length	clone_size	v_call	j_call	cdr3_aa	cdr3_nt
.	17	.	TRBV19	TRBJ1-3	CASNRRRLEDSGNTIYF	TGTGCCAGTAACCGGAGGCGACTCGAAGACTCTGGAAACACCATATATTTT
.	13	.	TRBV2	TRBJ1-6	CATSGEGNSPLHF	TGTGCCACTTCAGGGGAGGGTAATTCACCCCTCCACTTT
.	13	.	TRBV3-1/TRBV3-2	TRBJ2-3	CASSRVSTDTQYF	TGTGCCAGCAGCCGCGTGAGCACAGATACGCAGTATTTT
.	14	.	TRBV11-2	TRBJ2-6	CASSLGAGANVLTF	TGTGCCAGCAGCTTAGGGGCTGGGGCCAACGTCCTGACTTTC
.	13	.	TRBV11-1	TRBJ1-4	CASSLRTNEKLFF	TGTGCCAGCAGCTTAAGGACTAATGAAAAACTGTTTTTT
.	18	once	TRBV5-1	TRBJ2-5	CASSLGVSDPYFQETQYF	TGCGCCAGCAGCTTGGGAGTTTCGGACCCATACTTTCAAGAGACCCAGTACTTC
TRBD2	15	.	TRBV7-3	TRBJ2-5	CASSSSGGARETQYF	TGTGCCAGCAGCTCCAGCGGGGGGGCAAGAGAGACCCAGTACTTC
.	13	once	TRBV4-1	TRBJ2-3	CASSLWGADTQYF	TGCGCCAGCAGCCTCTGGGGGGCGGATACGCAGTATTTT
.	14	.	TRBV6-1	TRBJ1-6	CASSEWASYSPLHF	TGTGCCAGCAGTGAATGGGCCAGTTACTCACCCCTCCACTTT
TRBD1	16	.	TRBV5-6	TRBJ1-3	CASSLAGQVSGNTIYF	TGTGCCAGCAGCTTGGCCGGACAGGTCTCTGGAAACACCATATATTTT
.	13	.	TRBV2	TRBJ1-5	CASSAQINQPQHF	TGTGCCAGCAGTGCGCAGATCAATCAGCCCCAGCATTTT
.	15	.	TRBV4-3	TRBJ1-2	CASSPSVGSTGGYTF	TGCGCCAGCAGCCCCTCGGTTGGGAGTACGGGCGGCTACACCTTC
.	17	.	TRBV4-1	TRBJ2-5	CASSQDWAGTNQETQYF	TGCGCCAGCAGCCAAGATTGGGCAGGCACCAACCAAGAGACCCAGTACTTC
.	14	.	TRBV24-1	TRBJ2-1	CATSDPTASNEQFF	TGTGCCACCAGTGATCCCACAGCTAGCAATGAGCAGTTCTTC
.	16	.	TRBV5-1	TRBJ2-1	CASSSTVQGPYNEQFF	TGCGCCAGCAGCTCGACTGTACAGGGCCCCTACAATGAGCAGTTCTTC
.	15	once	TRBV5-1	TRBJ1-1	CASSLVQGTDTEAFF	TGCGCCAGCAGCTTGGTACAGGGAACGGACACTGAAGCTTTCTTT
TRBD2	13	.	TRBV2	TRBJ2-1	CASRLAGLGEQFF	TGTGCCAGCCGACTAGCGGGCTTGGGTGAGCAGTTCTTC
.	16	.	TRBV19	TRBJ1-5	CASSLRQAHSNQPQHF	TGTGCCAGTAGTTTACGACAGGCCCATAGCAATCAGCCCCAGCATTTT
.	14	.	TRBV5-1	TRBJ1-6	CASSLESYNSPLHF	TGCGCCAGCAGCTTAGAATCCTATAATTCACCCCTCCACTTT
.	15	once	TRBV6-5	TRBJ2-7	CASSSGSPNPYEQYF	TGTGCCAGCAGTTCAGGATCCCCGAACCCCTACGAGCAGTACTTC
.	15	.	TRBV4-3	TRBJ2-1	CASSQDKGPYNEQFF	TGCGCCAGCAGCCAAGATAAGGGACCTTACAATGAGCAGTTCTTC
TRBD1	14	.	TRBV18	TRBJ2-7	CASSPDRESYEQYF	TGTGCCAGCTCACCGGACAGGGAGTCCTACGAGCAGTACTTC
.	16	.	TRBV19	TRBJ1-3	CASSPNPWLSGNTIYF	TGTGCCAGTAGTCCCAACCCCTGGCTCTCTGGAAACACCATATATTTT
.	13	.	TRBV4-1	TRBJ1-1	CASSLQGGTEAFF	TGCGCCAGCAGCTTACAGGGAGGGACTGAAGCTTTCTTT
.	15	once	TRBV24-1	TRBJ2-2	CATSDPDRSGGELFF	TGTGCCACCAGTGACCCTGACAGGTCAGGCGGGGAGCTGTTTTTT
.	11	.	TRBV7-9	TRBJ1-3	CASSLGGTIYF	TGTGCCAGCAGCTTAGGGGGCACCATATATTTT
TRBD1	16	.	TRBV3-1/TRBV3-2	TRBJ1-1	CASSQVGQPMNTEAFF	TGTGCCAGCAGCCAAGTGGGACAGCCGATGAACACTGAAGCTTTCTTT
TRBD1	13	.	TRBV28	TRBJ1-4	CASGGTGLEKLFF	TGTGCCAGCGGAGGGACAGGGCTTGAAAAACTGTTTTTT
TRBD1	14	.	TRBV28	TRBJ1-2	CASSTHGTAYGYTF	TGTGCCAGCAGTACGCACGGGACAGCCTATGGCTACACCTTC
TRBD1	21	.	TRBV18	TRBJ1-3	CASSPPNQSLTGGSSGNTIYF	TGTGCCAGCTCACCGCCGAATCAATCCTTGACAGGGGGCAGCTCTGGAAACACCATATATTTT
.	13	.	TRBV27	TRBJ1-2	CASSDIANYGYTF	TGTGCCAGCAGTGACATAGCTAACTATGGCTACACCTTC
.	15	.	TRBV5-1	TRBJ1-3	CASSSGTNLGNTIYF	TGCGCCAGCAGCTCCGGGACAAATCTTGGAAACACCATATATTTT
TRBD2	15	.	TRBV7-6	TRBJ2-7	CASSLGFSGADEQYF	TGTGCCAGCAGCTTAGGCTTTAGCGGGGCGGACGAGCAGTACTTC
.	13	.	TRBV3-1/TRBV3-2	TRBJ2-7	CASSPGTLYEQYF	TGTGCCAGCAGCCCTGGGACACTCTACGAGCAGTACTTC
TRBD2	16	.	TRBV28	TRBJ2-7	CASSPGTSGFGYEQYF	TGTGCCAGCAGCCCCGGGACTAGCGGTTTTGGCTACGAGCAGTACTTC
.	14	.	TRBV5-1	TRBJ1-2	CASSLERAGYGYTF	TGCGCCAGCAGCTTGGAACGGGCAGGCTATGGCTACACCTTC
.	11	.	TRBV19	TRBJ1-1	CASSIAGGAFF	TGTGCCAGTAGTATAGCCGGGGGAGCTTTCTTT
.	12	.	TRBV5-3	TRBJ1-2	CARSRNNYGYTF	TGTGCCAGAAGCCGCAATAACTATGGCTACACCTTC
.	13	.	TRBV28	TRBJ1-2	CASSFIGKGGYTF	TGTGCCAGCAGTTTTATCGGGAAGGGTGGCTACACCTTC
.	14	.	TRBV5-4	TRBJ1-2	CASSPSDGRYGYTF	TGTGCCAGCAGCCCATCGGACGGACGCTATGGCTACACCTTC
.	14	.	TRBV25-1	TRBJ1-2	CASSDNRAAYGYTF	TGTGCCAGCAGTGACAACAGGGCTGCCTATGGCTACACCTTC
.	17	.	TRBV18	TRBJ2-2	CASSPRPGRPNTGELFF	TGTGCCAGCTCACCAAGACCGGGACGGCCGAACACCGGGGAGCTGTTTTTT
TRBD1	18	.	TRBV5-1	TRBJ1-6	CASRTGTGVSLYNSPLHF	TGCGCCAGCAGGACGGGGACAGGGGTTTCCCTCTATAATTCACCCCTCCACTTT
.	14	.	TRBV5-1	TRBJ1-1	CASSLGGANTEAFF	TGCGCCAGCAGCTTGGGTGGAGCGAACACTGAAGCTTTCTTT
.	14	.	TRBV19	TRBJ1-5	CASSTQISNQPQHF	TGTGCCAGTAGTACCCAGATTAGCAATCAGCCCCAGCATTTT
.	14	.	TRBV19	TRBJ2-7	CASSISRSPYEQYF	TGTGCCAGTAGTATATCCCGGTCCCCCTACGAGCAGTACTTC
.	13	.	TRBV28	TRBJ1-2	CASSFLDDYGYTF	TGTGCCAGCAGTTTTTTAGACGACTATGGCTACACCTTC
.	17	.	TRBV5-4	TRBJ2-3	CASSLAERGRGADTQYF	TGTGCCAGCAGCTTGGCAGAGAGGGGGCGGGGGGCTGATACGCAGTATTTT
.	15	.	TRBV10-3	TRBJ1-5	CAISERGESNQPQHF	TGTGCCATCAGTGAGAGGGGGGAAAGCAATCAGCCCCAGCATTTT
.	18	.	TRBV28	TRBJ1-4	CASSLFDFGPTTNEKLFF	TGTGCCAGCAGTTTATTCGACTTCGGACCGACAACTAATGAAAAACTGTTTTTT
.	15	.	TRBV10-3	TRBJ2-2	CAISPGPPGSGELFF	TGTGCCATCAGTCCGGGACCCCCAGGTTCCGGGGAGCTGTTTTTT
.	13	.	TRBV28	TRBJ1-2	CASSITTDYGYTF	TGTGCCAGCAGTATTACGACAGATTATGGCTACACCTTC
.	14	once	TRBV18	TRBJ1-2	CASSPLAENYGYTF	TGTGCCAGCTCACCACTGGCAGAAAACTATGGCTACACCTTC
.	12	once	TRBV19	TRBJ1-1	CASSLRPAEAFF	TGTGCCAGTAGTCTCAGACCGGCTGAAGCTTTCTTT